These 28 T cell receptor beta chains came from one sample sequenced in a study of T cell responses to AZD1222 COVID-19 vaccine (dated by TCRdb to about 2021). Libraries came from the immunoSEQ multiplex PCR assay. In TCRdb, the immuneACCESS table is reduced to in-frame sequences with V and J assigned. These tables do not hold every clone; where another copy was compared, an unresolved V gene accounts for under half, and the others remain unexplained. The table for this sample lists around 110,000 clones; around 91% of them were counted only once. The ten top clones hold approximately 22% of the sample. The time point label on this specimen signifies: baseline before first vaccination. Sequences were derived from peripheral blood, sampled on day 0 of AZD1222 vaccination. These receptor sequences come from an adult in good health.

This sequence joins TRBV5-1 and TRBJ2-7; D may be TRBD2 (5 bases). CDR3 size: 16 residues. Germline V gene lookup returns CDR1 SGHRS and CDR2 YFSETQ. The V gene lost 0 bases and the J gene lost 0 bases, with 13 bases spanning the gap. For the CDR3, the DNA is TGCGCCAGCAGCTTGGAACTCAGAACTAGCTCCTACGAGCAGTACTTC. This gives the protein CASSLELRTSSYEQYF.

V usage is TRBV10-1 and J usage is TRBJ1-5; D call uncertain. CDR1 and CDR2 from the germline V gene are WNHNN and SYGVQD (reference sequence). This CDR3 has 17 amino acids. V was shortened by 5 bases and J by 11 bases, with 28 bases between the two germline ends. The CDR3 spells CASSRKDKIRVGLTQHF. The CDR3 DNA sequence: TGCGCCAGCAGTCGTAAAGATAAGATCCGGGTCGGCTTAACCCAGCATTTT.

The chain links TRBV5-1 to TRBJ2-7; D is possibly TRBD1 (6 bases). This CDR3 has 16 residues. CDR1 and CDR2 from the germline V gene are SGHRS and YFSETQ. The V gene lost 4 bases and the J gene lost 2 bases, with 19 bases spanning the gap. CDR3 sequence reads: CASSPSGTGSPYEQYF. In DNA form, the CDR3 reads TGCGCCAGCAGCCCCTCGGGTACAGGGAGCCCCTACGAGCAGTACTTC.

This clone has just one count. The chain joins TRBV18 to TRBJ1-5; no firm D call. V was cut by 3 bases and J by 1 base, with 1 base left in between. Germline loops: CDR1 KGHSH, CDR2 LQKENI. CDR3 length equals 12 residues. CDR3 DNA sequence: TGTGCCAGCTCACCCAGCAATCAGCCCCAGCATTTT. It translates to CASSPSNQPQHF.

The V gene is TRBV13, the J gene TRBJ2-5; 7 bases line up with TRBD1. With V trimmed by 5 bases and J by 2 bases, 11 bases remained unmatched. From germline, CDR1 is PRHDT and CDR2 FYEKMQ (reference sequence). The CDR3 has 16 amino acids. The DNA for the CDR3 is TGTGCCAGCAGCACCGTGACAGGGAGTCTTCAAGAGACCCAGTACTTC. Translation gives CASSTVTGSLQETQYF.

The V gene is TRBV9, the J gene TRBJ1-2; TRBD1 might be the D (6 bases). V shed 0 bases and J shed 4 bases, with 10 bases lying between them. The CDR3 loop spans 14 amino acids. Germline CDR1 is SGDLS and CDR2 is YYNGEE. The CDR3 loop reads CASSVEQGTYGYTF. Written as DNA, the CDR3 is TGTGCCAGCAGCGTAGAACAGGGAACCTATGGCTACACCTTC.

The chain combines TRBV5-6 with TRBJ1-5; D gene uncertain. CDR1 SGHDT and CDR2 YYEEEE come from the germline V gene. The CDR3 is 16 residues long. Trimming removed 1 base from V and 3 bases from J, with 14 bases in between. The CDR3 protein is CASSLFLREINQPQHF. The DNA of the CDR3 is TGTGCCAGCAGCTTGTTCCTTCGGGAGATCAATCAGCCCCAGCATTTT.

The J gene is TRBJ1-2, the V gene TRBV14; 8 nucleotides line up with TRBD1. CDR3 size: 15 residues. Looked up from germline, CDR1 is SGHDN and CDR2 is FVKESK. Trimming removed 1 base from V and 4 bases from J; junction bases left unmatched: 5. Here the CDR3 DNA reads TGTGCCAGCAGCCAAGCGGCAGGGGGCGGCTATGGCTACACCTTC. As protein: CASSQAAGGGYGYTF.

CDR3 DNA: TGCGCCAGCAGCTTACGGGCTACGAACACCGGGGAGCTGTTTTTT. This sequence encodes CASSLRATNTGELFF. The V call is TRBV5-1, the J call TRBJ2-2; no clear D. CDR3 length: 15 residues. Trimming pared 2 bases from V and 0 bases from J, leaving 8 bases between. Germline V gene data show CDR1 as SGHRS and CDR2 as YFSETQ.

V usage is TRBV10-3 and J usage is TRBJ1-1; D unresolved. V dropped 8 bases and J dropped 3 bases, with 10 bases sitting between them. CDR1 and CDR2 (germline): ENHRY, SYGVKD. This CDR3 is 12 amino acids long. The CDR3 DNA reads TGTGCCATCGCATACAGCGACACTGAAGCTTTCTTT. Encoded protein: CAIAYSDTEAFF.

J is TRBJ2-1 and V is TRBV7-6, with D uncertain. Deletions cut 6 bases from V and 5 bases from J, with 5 bases between. Germline CDR1 SGHVS, CDR2 FNYEAQ. CDR3 length: 11 amino acids. In DNA form, the CDR3 reads TGTGCCAGCAGTCAGAACAATGAGCAGTTCTTC. This codes for CASSQNNEQFF.

The rearrangement links TRBV7-2 to TRBJ1-6; TRBD1 aligns across 8 bases. The CDR3 extends over 14 amino acids. The V and J ends lost 4 bases and 9 bases, in that order; junction bases with no gene match: 5. Germline lookup yields CDR1 SGHTA and CDR2 FQGNSA. The CDR3 region has the DNA TGTGCCAGCAGCTCGACAGGGGCGGGTTCACCCCTCCACTTT. Encoded protein: CASSSTGAGSPLHF.

The chain uses TRBV2 and TRBJ2-5, with a weak D call TRBD2 (5 bases). Germline assignment: CDR1 SNHLY and CDR2 FYNNEI. Trimming left V 2 bases short and J 0 bases short, with 10 bases between. The CDR3 has 15 residues. The CDR3 DNA follows: TGTGCCAGCAGTGAATGGCCGGGGAACCAAGAGACCCAGTACTTC. Translated, it gives CASSEWPGNQETQYF.

As DNA, the CDR3 is TGTGCCAGCAGTTTAGACAACGAAGCTTTCTTT. Protein sequence: CASSLDNEAFF. The chain uses TRBV12-3 or TRBV12-4 and TRBJ1-1, with unresolved D. CDR3 length equals 11 residues. V was trimmed by 1 base and J by 8 bases, leaving 5 bases between them.

The chain has TRBV27 and TRBJ1-2, with unresolved D. The CDR3 contains 11 residues. The germline V and J ends were trimmed by 6 bases and 2 bases, with 4 bases remaining between them. Germline loops: CDR1 MNHEY, CDR2 SMNVEV (reference sequence). The DNA of the CDR3 is TGTGCCAGCAGAGGAAACTATGGCTACACCTTC. Amino acid sequence: CASRGNYGYTF.

V and J are TRBV5-6 and TRBJ1-1; 7 nucleotides align to TRBD1. The CDR3 length is 12 residues. The J segment lost 7 bases and the V segment lost 6 bases, leaving 6 bases of the junction unmatched. Germline assignment: CDR1 SGHDT and CDR2 YYEEEE. The CDR3 loop reads CASTSGQVEAFF. CDR3 DNA: TGTGCCAGCACCTCAGGACAGGTTGAAGCTTTCTTT.

This clone was seen a few times. This chain joins TRBV30 and TRBJ1-4; a possible D gene is TRBD1 (5 bases). Looked up from germline, CDR1 is GTSNPN and CDR2 is SVGIG (reference sequence). V was shortened by 3 bases and J by 8 bases, with 19 bases between the two germline ends. This CDR3 is built from 15 residues. CDR3 sequence reads: CAWSSLRGKGEKLFF. The CDR3, as DNA: TGTGCCTGGAGCTCCCTCCGGGGGAAAGGCGAAAAACTGTTTTTT.

This chain connects TRBV19 to TRBJ2-7; D not certain. The CDR3 covers 12 residues. In germline, CDR1 is LNHDA, CDR2 SQIVND (reference sequence). The V and J ends lost 8 bases and 6 bases respectively, with 14 bases between them. CDR3 residues: CASANQFREQYF. CDR3 nucleotides: TGTGCCAGTGCCAATCAATTCCGCGAGCAGTACTTC.

This rearrangement joins TRBV12-5 to TRBJ2-1; 9 positions match TRBD1. CDR3 length: 16 amino acids. The trim removed 3 bases at V and 7 bases at J, leaving 10 bases unmatched. CDR1 is LGHNT and CDR2 is FRNRAP in the germline V gene. The CDR3: CASGLVGTGNWNEQFF. The CDR3 nucleotides read TGTGCTAGTGGTTTAGTCGGGACAGGGAATTGGAATGAGCAGTTCTTC.

This rearrangement joins TRBV27 to TRBJ2-7, with 7 bases matching TRBD1. CDR1 and CDR2 (germline): MNHEY, SMNVEV (reference sequence). With 6 bases clipped from V and 0 bases from J, the junction kept 11 bases outside the gene matches. There are 16 residues in the CDR3. The CDR3 is CASRKGRQGSSYEQYF. The CDR3 DNA is TGTGCCAGCAGAAAGGGGAGACAGGGAAGCTCCTACGAGCAGTACTTC.

CDR3 nucleotide sequence: TGTGCCAGCAGCCTACCGGGACGACGGCTACATTTT. Its protein product is CASSLPGRRLHF. The genes are TRBV12-3 or TRBV12-4 and TRBJ1-5, with D possibly matching TRBD1 (5 bases). Trimming removed 6 bases at V and 16 bases at J, with 19 bases between. This CDR3 has 12 residues.

The gene calls are TRBV5-1 and TRBJ2-2; D call uncertain. V was pared by 5 bases and J by 7 bases, with 15 bases between. Germline V CDR1 and CDR2: SGHRS, YFSETQ. This CDR3 contains 14 residues. DNA of the CDR3: TGCGCCAGCAGTACATCTCTGGATCTCGGGGAGCTGTTTTTT. Translated, it gives CASSTSLDLGELFF.

CDR3 in amino acids: CASSSIGQGDNEQFF. As DNA, the CDR3 is TGCGCCAGCAGCTCGATTGGACAGGGGGACAATGAGCAGTTCTTC. The gene calls are TRBV5-1 and TRBJ2-1; TRBD1 matches at 10 bases. Germline CDR1 SGHRS, CDR2 YFSETQ. CDR3 length: 15 amino acids. J gave up 5 bases and V 3 bases, and 5 bases lay outside the gene matches. Variable domain in full (rest from reference TRBV5-1 and TRBJ2-1): KAGVTQTPRYLIKTRGQQVTLSCSPISGHRSVSWYQQTPGQGLQFLFEYFSETQRNKGNFPGRFSGRQFSNSRSEMNVSTLELGDSALYLCASSSIGQGDNEQFFGPGTRLTVL.

The DNA for the CDR3 is TGTGCCAGCAGCTTAGAACTTTATGAAAAACTGTTTTTT. It specifies CASSLELYEKLFF. V usage is TRBV11-2 and J usage is TRBJ1-4; no firm D call. The CDR3 consists of 13 residues. Trimming took 0 bases from V and 6 from J, leaving 5 bases between them. Germline V lookup: CDR1 SGHAT, CDR2 FQNNGV.

V usage is TRBV12-3 or TRBV12-4 and J usage is TRBJ1-6; no clear D gene. V gave up 7 bases and J gave up 5 bases, with 9 bases separating them. The CDR3 consists of 13 residues. Here the CDR3 reads CASTLTDNSPLHF. In nucleotides, the CDR3 is TGTGCCAGCACCCTTACGGATAATTCACCCCTCCACTTT.

The rearrangement links TRBV18 to TRBJ1-3; 9 bases line up with TRBD1. CDR1 is KGHSH, CDR2 LQKENI, per germline. The CDR3 covers 16 residues. V gave up 2 bases and J gave up 2 bases; unmatched junction bases: 4. The CDR3 is CASSPKGQGTGNTIYF. The CDR3, as DNA: TGTGCCAGCTCACCAAAGGGACAGGGAACTGGAAACACCATATATTTT.

Note on this clone: A junction boundary mismatches the germline segment, possibly from a read error. The rearrangement joins TRBV11-3 to TRBJ2-3, with D unresolved. Germline V gene lookup returns CDR1 SGHNT and CDR2 YENEEA. This CDR3 has 11 residues. The CDR3 DNA reads TGTGCCAGCAGCGTAGAAGATACGCAGTATTTT. Amino acids: CASSVEDTQYF.

The chain is built from TRBV9 and TRBJ1-6; D unresolved. The V and J ends lost 2 bases and 5 bases respectively, with 2 bases between them. The CDR3 runs to 12 residues. CDR1 and CDR2 (germline): SGDLS, YYNGEE. CDR3: CASSVDNSPLHF. The CDR3 nucleotides are TGTGCCAGCAGCGTCGATAATTCACCCCTCCACTTT.